The 29 T cell receptor beta chains listed next were all sequenced from one sample in a study of blood T cells in healthy people across ages. Then a second PCR, running about 6 to 12 cycles, was carried out with a sample-barcoded 5' primer and a J-beta primer mix. TCRdb re-analysed the 5' RACE reads in MiXCR, keeping a single row per CDR3 protein. This repertoire shows 700,000 to 800,000 distinct CDR3 sequences, around 40% found once; its top ten account for roughly 19%. Specimen: blood. Receptor source: an older woman in good health.

This clonotype occurred many times. The genes are TRBV12-3 or TRBV12-4 and TRBJ1-1, with D unclear. Trimming left V 6 bases short and J 1 base short, with 15 bases between. The CDR3 totals 15 residues. This CDR3 reads CASSWRREGNTEAFF. DNA for the CDR3: TGTGCCAGCAGCTGGCGGAGGGAGGGGAACACTGAAGCTTTCTTT.

The V call is TRBV7-3, the J call TRBJ1-1; D not resolved. CDR3 length: 15 residues. Trimming stripped 7 bases from V and 4 bases from J, with 19 bases between. CDR1 SGHTA and CDR2 FQGTGA come from the germline V gene. CDR3 nucleotide sequence: TGTGCCAGCACCCCAAGCCGGGAAGTTTTCACTGAAGCTTTCTTT. It codes for CASTPSREVFTEAFF.

This clonotype appeared many times. The V gene is TRBV5-1, the J gene TRBJ2-5; D not certain. The CDR3 is 19 amino acids. Per the germline V gene, CDR1 is SGHRS and CDR2 is YFSETQ. Trimming took 4 bases from V and 3 from J, leaving 28 bases between them. The CDR3 sequence: CASSKLAPPGLLRKETQYF. In nucleotides, the CDR3 is TGCGCCAGCAGCAAATTGGCGCCCCCGGGCCTCCTAAGGAAAGAGACCCAGTACTTC.

The chain combines TRBV20-1 with TRBJ2-7; 9 nucleotides match TRBD2. The J call may be faulty, since TRBJ2-4 better matches the DNA end. CDR1 and CDR2 (germline): DFQATT, SNEGSKA (reference sequence). This CDR3 spans 17 amino acids. The CDR3 region has the DNA TGCAGTGCTAGAGACCCGGGCGGGAGGGGGGCCAAAAACATTCAGTACTTC. This encodes CSARDPGGRGAKNIQYF.

As for this clonotype: One end of the junction is discordant with germline, which a read error may explain. This chain links TRBV6-2 or TRBV6-3 with TRBJ2-4; 7 nucleotides match TRBD2. Germline V CDR1 and CDR2: MNHEY, SVGEGT. The length of the CDR3 is 15 residues. CDR3 in amino acids: CASSDSSVGGSIQYF. The CDR3 bases are TGTGCCAGCAGTGACTCGAGCGTCGGGGGGAGCATTCAGTACTTC.

The gene calls are TRBV6-5 and TRBJ2-4; 10 bases agree with TRBD2. The closer fit of TRBJ2-5 to the DNA end suggests the J call may be wrong. The CDR3 extends over 17 amino acids. CDR1 and CDR2 from the germline V gene are MNHEY and SVGAGI. The CDR3 loop reads CASSSNSGTSDQETQYF. CDR3 in DNA: TGTGCCAGCAGTTCTAACTCCGGGACTAGCGACCAAGAGACCCAGTACTTC.

At least ten counts were recorded for this clonotype. CDR3 in DNA: TGTGCCAGCAGTGCTTCCGGCACAGATACGCAGTATTTT. Amino acid sequence: CASSASGTDTQYF. The rearrangement joins TRBV7-9 to TRBJ2-3; D is ambiguous. Germline V gene lookup returns CDR1 SEHNR and CDR2 FQNEAQ (reference sequence). The CDR3 is 13 residues long. Trimming took 6 bases from V and 1 from J, leaving 8 bases between them.

This clonotype was counted only a few times. This chain uses TRBV6-2 or TRBV6-3 with TRBJ2-1; 10 nucleotides align to TRBD2. This CDR3 region has 17 residues. The V and J ends lost 7 bases and 5 bases, in that order; junction bases with no gene match: 14. The germline gives CDR1 MNHEY, CDR2 SVGEGT. The CDR3 reads CASTPVILAGEHNEQFF. The DNA for the CDR3 is TGTGCCAGCACCCCAGTGATCCTAGCGGGGGAGCACAATGAGCAGTTCTTC.

This clonotype was observed a few times. The chain recombines TRBV20-1 with TRBJ2-6; the D is unclear. The CDR3 runs to 14 residues. Trimming removed 5 bases at V and 1 base at J, with 9 bases between. Per the germline V gene, CDR1 is DFQATT and CDR2 is SNEGSKA (reference sequence). The CDR3 loop is CSAVRRSGANVLTF. CDR3 sequence (DNA): TGCAGTGCTGTGCGACGTTCTGGGGCCAACGTCCTGACTTTC.

This clonotype was detected many times. At one of its ends the junction is not consistent with the germline gene, which may arise from a read error. The chain combines TRBV3-1 with TRBJ2-7, with D perhaps matching TRBD2 (7 bases). The CDR3 sequence is 14 residues long. CDR1 LGHDT and CDR2 YNNKEL come from the germline V gene (reference sequence). The CDR3 bases are TGTGCCAGCAGTCAAGGGGGGGGATCCTACGAGCAGTACTTC. Its translation is CASSQGGGSYEQYF.

J is TRBJ2-7 and V is TRBV20-1; 8 nucleotides match TRBD2. The CDR3 covers 12 residues. The V gene's germline CDR1 is DFQATT and CDR2 SNEGSKA (reference sequence). The V segment lost 7 bases and the J segment 2 bases; nucleotides outside the gene matches: 4. The CDR3 protein is CSGLAYTYEQYF. CDR3 sequence (DNA): TGCAGTGGACTAGCGTATACCTACGAGCAGTACTTC.

The chain couples TRBV7-9 to TRBJ1-1, with unresolved D. CDR3 length: 12 residues. V was cut by 8 bases and J by 8 bases, with 15 bases left in between. Germline CDR1 SEHNR, CDR2 FQNEAQ (reference sequence). This CDR3 reads CASQKFGLEAFF. CDR3 in DNA: TGTGCCAGCCAGAAGTTCGGGTTAGAAGCTTTCTTT.

The chain combines TRBV28 with TRBJ1-1; D might be TRBD1 (6 bases). V lost 2 bases and J lost 4, with 14 bases in between. The CDR3 is 15 amino acids. Germline CDR1 reads MDHEN; CDR2 reads SYDVKM. Here the CDR3 reads CASSLIRGGATEAFF. The CDR3 DNA follows: TGTGCCAGCAGTTTAATCAGGGGCGGCGCCACTGAAGCTTTCTTT.

This clonotype was counted ten times or more. The V gene is TRBV11-2, the J gene TRBJ2-1, with 7 positions matching TRBD1. The V gene's germline CDR1 is SGHAT and CDR2 FQNNGV. CDR3 size: 14 residues. Trimming cost V 5 bases and J 7 bases; bases outside gene matches: 8. CDR3 loop: CASSPGNRGNEQFF. The DNA of the CDR3 is TGTGCCAGCAGCCCGGGAAACAGGGGAAATGAGCAGTTCTTC.

V is TRBV14 and J is TRBJ1-6; D perhaps matches TRBD1 (5 bases). Germline CDR1 SGHDN, CDR2 FVKESK. The germline V and J ends were trimmed by 4 bases and 5 bases, with 9 bases remaining between them. The CDR3 runs to 14 residues. The CDR3 DNA sequence: TGTGCCAGCAGCCGGGGACTGGATAATTCACCCCTCCACTTT. It codes for CASSRGLDNSPLHF.

This clonotype was detected many times. V is TRBV7-6 and J is TRBJ1-2; maybe TRBD1 (6 bases). Trimming shortened V by 1 base and J by 2 bases, and 11 bases separated the two germline ends. Germline CDR1 and CDR2: SGHVS and FNYEAQ. The CDR3 extends over 15 amino acids. The CDR3: CASSLGPGANYGYTF. The CDR3 DNA is TGTGCCAGCAGCTTAGGTCCAGGGGCGAACTATGGCTACACCTTC.

This clonotype was detected once. The genes are TRBV20-1 and TRBJ2-4, with TRBD2 identical over 7 bases. CDR3 size: 18 residues. V trimming: 3 bases; J trimming: 0 bases; junction bases outside the gene matches: 14. Per the germline V gene, CDR1 is DFQATT and CDR2 is SNEGSKA (reference sequence). The CDR3 DNA sequence: TGCAGTGCTAGTCCCGGAGGAGAGGGACTACTAGCCAAAAACATTCAGTACTTC. It translates to CSASPGGEGLLAKNIQYF.

The rearrangement joins TRBV5-1 to TRBJ2-7; 10 bases are shared with TRBD1. The assigned J gene may be wrong: the sequence end matches TRBJ2-5 better. The CDR3 has 16 amino acids. The germline CDR1 and CDR2 sequences are SGHRS and YFSETQ. The CDR3 loop is CASSFGGQGNSETQYF. The CDR3 nucleotides are TGCGCCAGCAGCTTTGGGGGACAGGGGAACTCGGAGACCCAGTACTTC.

The chain is built from TRBV7-9 and TRBJ1-1; D gene ambiguous. The germline CDR1 and CDR2 sequences are SEHNR and FQNEAQ (reference sequence). The CDR3 totals 14 residues. The V end lost 1 base, the J end lost 6 bases, and 12 bases lay between the germline ends. The CDR3 coding sequence is TGTGCCAGCAGCTTAGTTTTGGGAGTCCCTGAAGCTTTCTTT. Translating it yields CASSLVLGVPEAFF. The variable domain in full, with the rest retrieved from reference TRBV7-9 and TRBJ1-1, is DTGVSQNPRHKITKRGQNVTFRCDPISEHNRLYWYRQTLGQGPEFLTYFQNEAQLEKSRLLSDRFSAERPKGSFSTLEIQRTEQGDSAMYLCASSLVLGVPEAFFGQGTRLTVV.

This sequence joins TRBV12-3 or TRBV12-4 and TRBJ2-2, with TRBD2 matching over 12 bases. The J segment lost 6 bases and the V segment lost 3 bases, leaving 5 bases of the junction unmatched. The CDR3 consists of 16 residues. For the CDR3, the DNA is TGTGCCAGCAGTTTGTCGTCTAGCGGGGGGGCCGGGGAGCTGTTTTTT. Translation: CASSLSSSGGAGELFF.

The chain carries TRBV12-3 or TRBV12-4 and TRBJ2-3; D could derive from TRBD1 or TRBD2 (5 bases each). The CDR3 extends over 16 amino acids. V was clipped by 2 bases and J by 4 bases, with 16 bases between them. CDR3 coding DNA: TGTGCCAGCAGTTTAATAGTCGGGGCCCCCTCAGATACGCAGTATTTT. This sequence encodes CASSLIVGAPSDTQYF.

V gene TRBV28 combines with J gene TRBJ2-1, with 9 bases identical to TRBD2. The length of the CDR3 is 15 residues. V was pared by 6 bases and J by 6 bases, with 9 bases of the junction left unmatched. The germline V gene has CDR1 MDHEN and CDR2 SYDVKM. The CDR3 sequence is CASRTAGGPGNEQFF. The CDR3 bases are TGTGCCAGCAGAACCGCGGGAGGGCCGGGCAATGAGCAGTTCTTC.

On this clonotype itself: An end of the junction differs from the germline gene, which may be a read error. The V gene is TRBV9, the J gene TRBJ1-1, with a possible D match to TRBD1 (5 bases). CDR1 is SGDLS and CDR2 is YYNGEE in the germline V gene. This CDR3 region has 17 residues. Written as DNA, the CDR3 is TGTGTCAGCAGCGTAGGAGGAGGGGTGGGTATGAACACTGAAGCTTTCTTT. It translates to CVSSVGGGVGMNTEAFF.

The rearrangement uses TRBV7-9 and TRBJ2-6; 9 nucleotides agree with TRBD1. This CDR3 region has 16 residues. Germline CDR1 is SEHNR and CDR2 is FQNEAQ (reference sequence). Losses at the gene ends were 1 base for V and 6 bases for J; bases not matched to a gene: 4. CDR3 amino acids: CASSLGDRVEANVLTF. Written as DNA, the CDR3 is TGTGCCAGCAGCTTAGGGGACAGGGTTGAGGCCAACGTCCTGACTTTC.

The chain has TRBV10-3 and TRBJ2-5; maybe TRBD1 (5 bases). Per the germline V gene, CDR1 is ENHRY and CDR2 is SYGVKD. CDR3 size: 13 residues. V lost 4 bases to trimming and J lost 4 bases, with 10 bases between them. The CDR3 reads CAISGAGSETQYF. The CDR3 DNA follows: TGTGCCATCAGTGGCGCAGGGTCAGAGACCCAGTACTTC.

This clonotype has a single count. The chain combines TRBV7-7 with TRBJ2-1, with TRBD2 identical over 11 bases. The junction had 4 bases not matched to a gene; V was cut back by 1 base and J by 5 bases. The germline CDR1 and CDR2 sequences are SSHAT and FNYEAQ (reference sequence). This CDR3 region has 16 residues. The CDR3, as DNA: TGTGCCAGCAGCTTAGGTCCGACTAGCGGGAACAATGAGCAGTTCTTC. Its protein is CASSLGPTSGNNEQFF.

This clonotype has ten or more counts. The chain is built from TRBV12-3 or TRBV12-4 and TRBJ2-1, with 9 bases matching TRBD2. The junction had 10 bases not matched to a gene; V was cut back by 6 bases and J by 7 bases. The CDR3 is 15 residues long. The CDR3 protein is CASRLKGGGANEQFF. In DNA form, the CDR3 reads TGTGCCAGCAGGTTAAAGGGCGGGGGGGCAAATGAGCAGTTCTTC.

CDR3: CASSPDIERTEAFF. The CDR3 nucleotides read TGTGCCAGCAGCCCCGACATTGAGAGGACTGAAGCTTTCTTT. The chain uses TRBV3-1 and TRBJ1-1, with D hard to call. V was cut by 4 bases and J by 5 bases, with 14 bases left in between. Germline V gene lookup returns CDR1 LGHDT and CDR2 YNNKEL (reference sequence). This CDR3 is built from 14 residues.

The rearrangement joins TRBV6-5 to TRBJ1-1; TRBD1 is a possible D gene (5 bases). V lost 10 bases, J lost 8 bases, and 11 bases lay in between. This CDR3 has 10 residues. Germline V gives CDR1 MNHEY, CDR2 SVGAGI. The CDR3 DNA sequence: TGTGCCACAATCAGGGAGGAAGCTTTCTTT. This sequence encodes CATIREEAFF.